Reported below is one TCR beta chain. Its target is not known. It may be a read error: a sequence one base away is much more abundant. Germline V gives CDR1 MNHEY, CDR2 SVGEGT. This CDR3 is built from 15 residues. The sample is drawn from a study of T cells in Graves' hyperthyroidism and ophthalmopathy. Whole-study context: Peripheral blood was obtained at initial diagnosis, preceding any treatment.

Amplified regions were TCR beta CDR3 sequences from RNA transcripts. Initially, a first-round RT-PCR of the TCR CDR3 employed the HTBI primer set. From the multiplex PCR reads, TCRdb called clonotypes with MiXCR, one entry per CDR3 protein. The repertoire has a few hundred thousand distinct CDR3 sequences, about 13% of them found once; the top ten carry almost 35%. Enrolled ophthalmopathy patients presented with a Clinical Activity Score of at least 3, a NOSPECS grade of at least 4, and disease duration under 3 months. Diagnosis relied on clinical symptoms, serum thyroxine and TRAb, thyroid ultrasound and orbital computed tomography. Study-wide points: Most thyroid clonotypes with frequency above 0.001 were detected in blood.

This chain connects TRBV6-2 or TRBV6-3 to TRBJ2-1; possible D gene TRBD1, 5 bases. The sample taken for sequencing was blood. The origin of this receptor is a middle-aged woman with Graves' ophthalmopathy. The CDR3 sequence is CASSHSGLSYNEQFF. The DNA of the CDR3 is TGTGCCAGCAGTCACTCAGGGCTATCCTACAATGAGCAGTTCTTC.